Listed here are 28 T cell receptor beta chains from one sample, sequenced in a study of radiotherapy plus CTLA-4 blockade in lung cancer. Assay used: immunoSEQ multiplex PCR; TCRdb lists only in-frame clones, some missing. The repertoire holds roughly 80,000 clones, with over 70% as singletons. Sequenced here: peripheral blood, sampled from a patient treated with radiotherapy plus ipilimumab. The receptors were gathered from a human donor with non-small cell lung cancer who had a partial response to radiotherapy plus ipilimumab. Some clones in this sample may be carry-over from other donors' samples.

The V call is TRBV11-3, the J call TRBJ1-1; perhaps TRBD1 as D (5 bases). The CDR3 is 16 residues long. Germline lookup yields CDR1 SGHNT and CDR2 YENEEA. Trimming removed 2 bases at V and 4 bases at J, with 17 bases between. Here the CDR3 reads CASSLNGQGTGTEAFF. The CDR3 DNA follows: TGTGCCAGCAGCTTAAATGGGCAGGGTACAGGCACTGAAGCTTTCTTT.

The gene calls are TRBV19 and TRBJ2-1; 10 bases line up with TRBD1. The trim removed 4 bases at V and 0 bases at J, leaving 6 bases unmatched. Germline CDR1 is LNHDA and CDR2 is SQIVND (reference sequence). The CDR3 extends over 17 amino acids. The CDR3 is CASSTRTGGVSYNEQFF. The CDR3 nucleotides are TGTGCCAGTAGTACTCGGACAGGGGGGGTCTCCTACAATGAGCAGTTCTTC.

The rearrangement links TRBV28 to TRBJ1-2; maybe TRBD1 (5 bases). V lost 5 bases to trimming and J lost 8 bases, with 15 bases between them. CDR3 length equals 13 residues. Germline V gene data show CDR1 as MDHEN and CDR2 as SYDVKM. The CDR3 loop reads CASSPPGLNGYTF. The CDR3 region has the DNA TGTGCCAGCAGTCCTCCGGGACTTAACGGCTACACCTTC.

The gene calls are TRBV7-9 and TRBJ1-2; 9 nucleotides agree with TRBD1. The CDR3 is 13 amino acids. Per the germline V gene, CDR1 is SEHNR and CDR2 is FQNEAQ (reference sequence). J lost 6 bases, V lost 6 bases, and 5 bases had no gene match. CDR3 residues: CASRRGQGNGYTF. The DNA of the CDR3 is TGTGCCAGCAGACGCGGACAGGGGAATGGCTACACCTTC.

This clone was picked up one time. This chain links TRBV7-3 with TRBJ2-2; no reliable D call. V lost 9 bases and J 2 bases, leaving 10 bases between the germline ends. Germline V lookup: CDR1 SGHTA, CDR2 FQGTGA. This CDR3 comprises 13 residues. The CDR3 DNA is TGTGCCAGGTCGAATAGAAACACCGGGGAGCTGTTTTTT. It is translated as CARSNRNTGELFF.

The chain recombines TRBV5-1 with TRBJ2-7; 8 positions match TRBD1. Germline loops: CDR1 SGHRS, CDR2 YFSETQ. The trim removed 4 bases at V and 5 bases at J, leaving 8 bases unmatched. There are 14 residues in the CDR3. The DNA of the CDR3 is TGCGCCAGCAGCCAGGACAGGGTAGGCAACGAGCAGTACTTC. It is translated as CASSQDRVGNEQYF. The entire variable domain, with the rest obtained from reference TRBV5-1 and TRBJ2-7, is as follows: KAGVTQTPRYLIKTRGQQVTLSCSPISGHRSVSWYQQTPGQGLQFLFEYFSETQRNKGNFPGRFSGRQFSNSRSEMNVSTLELGDSALYLCASSQDRVGNEQYFGPGTRLTVT.

The chain employs TRBV5-1 and TRBJ2-5; 8 nucleotides agree with TRBD1. The germline V gene encodes CDR1 SGHRS and CDR2 YFSETQ. V lost 3 bases to trimming and J lost 5 bases; unmatched junction nucleotides: 12. The CDR3 is 16 residues long. The CDR3 DNA sequence: TGCGCCAGCAGCTCCTTAGGACAGGGCCCGGGGGAGACCCAGTACTTC. Its translation: CASSSLGQGPGETQYF. Using reference TRBV5-1 and TRBJ2-5 for the parts outside the CDR3, the full variable domain is KAGVTQTPRYLIKTRGQQVTLSCSPISGHRSVSWYQQTPGQGLQFLFEYFSETQRNKGNFPGRFSGRQFSNSRSEMNVSTLELGDSALYLCASSSLGQGPGETQYFGPGTRLLVL.

The chain joins TRBV28 to TRBJ1-4; D is unresolved. Germline V gene sequence: CDR1 MDHEN, CDR2 SYDVKM. V was trimmed by 5 bases and J by 8 bases, leaving 21 bases between them. The CDR3 extends over 16 amino acids. CDR3 sequence reads: CASSPTGGRTGEKLFF. CDR3 bases: TGTGCCAGCAGTCCTACGGGTGGGAGGACTGGCGAAAAACTGTTTTTT.

V gene TRBV18 combines with J gene TRBJ2-2; TRBD1 might be the D (7 bases). CDR3 length: 19 residues. Germline V gene lookup returns CDR1 KGHSH and CDR2 LQKENI. Deletions cut 3 bases from V and 2 bases from J, with 22 bases between. Here the CDR3 reads CASSPYAQGGRLNTGELFF. In DNA, the CDR3 is TGTGCCAGCTCACCGTACGCCCAGGGGGGCCGACTAAACACCGGGGAGCTGTTTTTT.

This chain links TRBV7-3 with TRBJ1-1, with D possibly TRBD1 on 6 matching bases. Trimming removed 3 bases from V and 8 bases from J, with 13 bases in between. CDR1 SGHTA and CDR2 FQGTGA come from the germline V gene. This CDR3 comprises 13 residues. The CDR3 here is CASSFDVRGEAFF. DNA for the CDR3: TGTGCCAGCAGCTTTGATGTCAGGGGAGAAGCTTTCTTT.

The rearrangement uses TRBV11-3 and TRBJ2-7; 10 bases are a match to TRBD2. Germline V gives CDR1 SGHNT, CDR2 YENEEA. With 6 bases clipped from V and 2 bases from J, the junction kept 7 bases outside the gene matches. The CDR3 is made up of 15 amino acids. DNA of the CDR3: TGTGCCAGCAGGTTTATAGCGGGGGGCACCTACGAGCAGTACTTC. This sequence encodes CASRFIAGGTYEQYF.

This sequence joins TRBV28 and TRBJ1-5, with D possibly matching TRBD1 (5 bases). Trimming took off 3 bases at V and 3 bases at J, with 15 bases between the two ends. The germline V gene has CDR1 MDHEN and CDR2 SYDVKM. There are 16 residues in the CDR3. The CDR3 is CASSFGLAGFNQPQHF. For the CDR3, the DNA is TGTGCCAGCAGTTTCGGTCTTGCAGGGTTCAATCAGCCCCAGCATTTT.

V and J are TRBV27 and TRBJ2-7, with D perhaps TRBD1 (5 bases). V lost 5 bases to trimming and J lost 3 bases, with 23 bases between them. Germline CDR1 MNHEY, CDR2 SMNVEV (reference sequence). CDR3 length: 17 amino acids. DNA for the CDR3: TGTGCCAGCAGTCCCCCACTGGGCAGGGATGCCCTCTACGAGCAGTACTTC. Protein sequence: CASSPPLGRDALYEQYF.

This sequence joins TRBV28 and TRBJ2-1; tentatively, D is TRBD1 (5 bases). Trimming stripped 6 bases from V and 9 bases from J, with 12 bases between. The CDR3 runs to 12 residues. Per germline, CDR1 MDHEN and CDR2 SYDVKM. The CDR3 nucleotides are TGTGCCAGCAGCTCAGGGTTTCGTGAGCAGTTCTTC. Its translation: CASSSGFREQFF. Based on the CDR3 plus reference TRBV28 and TRBJ2-1, the full variable domain is DVKVTQSSRYLVKRTGEKVFLECVQDMDHENMFWYRQDPGLGLRLIYFSYDVKMKEKGDIPEGYSVSREKKERFSLILESASTNQTSMYLCASSSGFREQFFGPGTRLTVL.

This chain joins TRBV11-2 and TRBJ2-5, with 10 bases identical to TRBD2. The DNA matches TRBJ2-7 better at its end, which makes the J call doubtful. This CDR3 comprises 18 residues. The germline V gene has CDR1 SGHAT and CDR2 FQNNGV. The CDR3 DNA sequence: TGTGCCAGCAGCTTAGTATCCAGCGGGGGGGCTCCGGCCTACGAGCAGTACTTC. Translated, it gives CASSLVSSGGAPAYEQYF.

This clone was seen once. The chain links TRBV28 to TRBJ2-5; perhaps TRBD2 as D (6 bases). V shed 8 bases and J shed 5 bases, with 18 bases lying between them. The germline V gene encodes CDR1 MDHEN and CDR2 SYDVKM. This CDR3 is 14 amino acids long. The CDR3 is CASYGGAVGETQYF. The CDR3 coding sequence is TGTGCCAGCTATGGCGGGGCTGTGGGGGAGACCCAGTACTTC.

This chain uses TRBV15 with TRBJ2-5, with D hard to call. This CDR3 has 13 amino acids. CDR1 LNHNV and CDR2 YYDKDF come from the germline V gene (reference sequence). Trimming took 5 bases from V and 5 from J, leaving 12 bases between them. The CDR3 DNA reads TGTGCCACCAGCCTTCTTGTCGTTGAGACCCAGTACTTC. It codes for CATSLLVVETQYF.

This chain joins TRBV2 and TRBJ2-5; TRBD2 agrees at 10 bases. The CDR3 contains 16 residues. The trim removed 2 bases at V and 7 bases at J, leaving 10 bases unmatched. The germline gives CDR1 SNHLY, CDR2 FYNNEI. CDR3 coding DNA: TGTGCCAGCAGTGAAAGAAGCGGGAGGGCCCCGGGGACCCAGTACTTC. The encoded protein is CASSERSGRAPGTQYF.

This clone was observed a handful of times. This chain joins TRBV27 and TRBJ1-4; possibly TRBD1 for D (6 bases). From germline, CDR1 is MNHEY and CDR2 SMNVEV (reference sequence). The CDR3 contains 15 residues. V was cut by 4 bases and J by 6 bases, with 15 bases left in between. The CDR3 nucleotides read TGTGCCAGCAGTTCCTACAGGGAATGGGATGAAAAACTGTTTTTT. This codes for CASSSYREWDEKLFF. Full variable domain (missing parts from reference TRBV27 and TRBJ1-4): EAQVTQNPRYLITVTGKKLTVTCSQNMNHEYMSWYRQDPGLGLRQIYYSMNVEVTDKGDVPEGYKVSRKEKRNFPLILESPSPNQTSLYFCASSSYREWDEKLFFGSGTQLSVL.

The V call is TRBV6-1, the J call TRBJ2-7; the D gene is possibly TRBD1 (7 bases). The germline V and J ends were trimmed by 1 base and 3 bases, with 13 bases remaining between them. Germline CDR1 is MNHNS and CDR2 is SASEGT. The CDR3 length is 15 residues. Here the CDR3 DNA reads TGTGCCAGCAGTGAAGGGGGGGACAGACACTACGAGCAGTACTTC. Amino acids: CASSEGGDRHYEQYF.

The chain joins TRBV29-1 to TRBJ2-3; TRBD2 matches at 8 bases. Per germline, CDR1 SQVTM and CDR2 ANQGSEA. This CDR3 contains 13 residues. V lost 3 bases and J lost 6; bases outside the gene matches: 5. The CDR3 DNA reads TGCAGCGTTGACGGGGGCGGGGGGGATACGCAGTATTTT. It codes for CSVDGGGGDTQYF.

The rearrangement links TRBV6-4 to TRBJ1-2; D is uncertain. CDR3 length equals 14 residues. V was shortened by 6 bases and J by 11 bases, with 22 bases between the two germline ends. Germline V lookup: CDR1 MRHNA, CDR2 SNTAGT. In DNA form, the CDR3 reads TGTGCCAGCAGCTCCGACAAAGGCTCCTTCAAGTACACCTTC. Translated, it gives CASSSDKGSFKYTF.

This clone came up a few times. The chain couples TRBV6-1 to TRBJ1-3; D possibly corresponds to TRBD1 (5 bases). The CDR3 sequence is 16 residues long. Germline CDR1 reads MNHNS; CDR2 reads SASEGT. The V end was cut by 4 bases, the J end by 7 bases, with 20 bases between. The CDR3 sequence is CASSATPTEPRNTIYF. The CDR3 DNA reads TGTGCCAGCAGTGCTACCCCGACAGAGCCTAGGAACACCATATATTTT.

This clone was seen only once. The rearrangement links TRBV28 to TRBJ1-1; D remains unclear. Deletions cut 8 bases from V and 0 bases from J, with 7 bases between. Germline values: CDR1 MDHEN, CDR2 SYDVKM. The CDR3 runs 12 residues. CDR3 coding DNA: TGTGCCAGCTCCGGGGTGAACACTGAAGCTTTCTTT. Amino acid sequence: CASSGVNTEAFF.

This chain uses TRBV27 with TRBJ2-7, with 8 positions matching TRBD1. The J segment lost 4 bases and the V segment lost 7 bases, leaving 12 bases of the junction unmatched. Germline V lookup: CDR1 MNHEY, CDR2 SMNVEV (reference sequence). CDR3 length equals 15 residues. CDR3 protein: CASNPSGGLGYEQYF. The CDR3 DNA is TGTGCCAGCAATCCATCAGGGGGCTTAGGGTACGAGCAGTACTTC.

This chain connects TRBV2 to TRBJ1-3; a possible D gene is TRBD1 (5 bases). This CDR3 contains 14 residues. Trimming shortened V by 4 bases and J by 4 bases, and 11 bases separated the two germline ends. In germline, CDR1 is SNHLY, CDR2 FYNNEI. The CDR3 DNA reads as TGTGCCAGCAGTGTGGAGGGGCGAGGAAACACCATATATTTT. Its translation is CASSVEGRGNTIYF.

The rearrangement joins TRBV14 to TRBJ1-6; tentatively, D is TRBD1 (6 bases). V was clipped by 4 bases and J by 4 bases, with 11 bases between them. Germline V gene sequence: CDR1 SGHDN, CDR2 FVKESK. This CDR3 comprises 15 residues. This chain's CDR3 is CASSRRQAYNSPLHF. In nucleotides, the CDR3 is TGTGCCAGCAGCCGCAGACAGGCTTATAATTCACCCCTCCACTTT.

As regards this clone: Because the CDR3 is missing its conserved closing phenylalanine or tryptophan, this is likely a read error. The DNA is left out, because the CDR3 cannot be placed on it with certainty; the CDR3 is given as TCRdb lists it. This chain joins TRBV30 and TRBJ2-3; the table's D call, TRBD2, was not checked against the DNA. The germline gives CDR1 GTSNPN, CDR2 SVGIG (reference sequence). The CDR3 adds up to 12 amino acids, both ends counted. The CDR3 loop is CAWGRTSGRAVI.